This T cell receptor beta chain was found in a study of technical replicates of blood from a handful of donors. This table comes from immunoSEQ multiplex PCR, and its TCRdb copy is limited to in-frame clones, with some not included. Of under 95,000 clones in the sample, roughly 94% are singletons; the top ten hold less than 0.3%. The length of the CDR3 is 16 residues. Per the germline V gene, CDR1 is MDHEN and CDR2 is SYDVKM. Trimming cost V 3 bases and J 4 bases, with 19 bases left between them. Sample: T cells isolated from PBMCs. This clonotype was sampled from a human donor in good health. The V and J genes are TRBV28 and TRBJ2-7, with D perhaps matching TRBD2 (6 bases). This CDR3 reads CASSFGDSGPGYEQYF. The CDR3 DNA reads TGTGCCAGCAGTTTCGGGGACTCAGGGCCTGGGTACGAGCAGTACTTC.